Listed below are T cell receptor beta chains from one sample, sequenced in a study of T-cell reconstitution after alpha-beta-depleted transplantation in children. One entry per CDR3 protein results from TCRdb running MiXCR on the PCR reads. The repertoire holds about 830,000 distinct CDR3 sequences, with around 15% as singletons. Sequencing was performed on PBMCs, mostly from graft donor cells, taken 360 days after TCRalphabeta/CD19-depleted stem cell transplant. These TCRs come from a male patient under 18 who had a stem cell transplant for acute lymphoblastic leukemia, so the T cells may come from the graft donor. CDR3s include the opening cysteine and the closing phenylalanine or tryptophan. D genes are given only for firm matches. Some rows mark clone size as missing; the rest say once, few, many or name a class of expanded clone.

j_gene | v_gene | d_gene | abundance | CDR3nt | CDR3aa
TRBJ2-2 | TRBV7-8 | - | few | TGTGCCAGCAGCTTAGTACTAGCGAACACCGGGGAGCTGTTTTTT | CASSLVLANTGELFF
TRBJ2-1 | TRBV7-3 | TRBD2 | few | TGTGCCAGCAGCTTGGGCCACTCGACTAGCGGGAGAGTTAGCTCCTACAATGAGCAGTTCTTC | CASSLGHSTSGRVSSYNEQFF
TRBJ2-3 | TRBV5-1 | - | - | TGCGCCAGCACTCTGCTTGGGGGAGATACGCAGTATTTT | CASTLLGGDTQYF
TRBJ2-7 | TRBV6-1 | - | few | TGTGCCAGCAGTGAATATCCCGGGAGCAGCTACGAGCAGTACTTC | CASSEYPGSSYEQYF
TRBJ2-7 | TRBV9 | - | - | TGTGCCAGCAGCGAGCGGTCCAGCGCGTCCTACGAGCAGTACTTC | CASSERSSASYEQYF
TRBJ1-5 | TRBV3-1 | TRBD1 | - | TGTGCCAGCAGCCAAGATAAGGACAGGGAAGATCAGCCCCAGCATTTT | CASSQDKDREDQPQHF
TRBJ2-7 | TRBV3-1 | - | - | TGTGCCAGCAGCTGGACGACAGTTTCCTACGAGCAGTACTTC | CASSWTTVSYEQYF
TRBJ1-1 | TRBV5-1 | - | - | TGCGCCAGCAGCCCCGGGGTGGATTGGGACACTGAAGCTTTCTTT | CASSPGVDWDTEAFF
TRBJ2-7 | TRBV5-6 | TRBD1 | - | TGTGCCAGCAGCCTTGACAGGGCCGCTTACGAGCAGTACTTC | CASSLDRAAYEQYF
TRBJ2-5 | TRBV5-1 | TRBD2 | many | TGCGCCAGCAGCTTGCTGGGAGGGGAGACCCAGTACTTC | CASSLLGGETQYF
TRBJ2-3 | TRBV21-1 | - | many | TGTGCCAGCAGTGGACTAGCCACGGGTACGCAGTATTTT | CASSGLATGTQYF
TRBJ1-1 | TRBV4-1 | - | - | TGCGCCAGCAGCCAAGAAGGGCTGCTAGTGGCTGAAGCTTTCTTT | CASSQEGLLVAEAFF
TRBJ2-7 | TRBV15 | TRBD2 | - | TGTGCCACCTCCGGGACTAGCGGCTCCTACGAGCAGTACTTC | CATSGTSGSYEQYF
TRBJ2-7 | TRBV2 | TRBD2 | - | TGTGCCATCTTAGGACTAGTCAGTAACGAGCAGTACTTC | CAILGLVSNEQYF
TRBJ1-2 | TRBV7-6 | - | few | TGTGCCAGCAGCTTCATCGGGAGATATGGCTACACCTTC | CASSFIGRYGYTF
TRBJ2-3 | TRBV5-1 | TRBD2 | few | TGCGCCAGCAGCCCGGGACTAGCGGGAGTAACTACAGATACGCAGTATTTT | CASSPGLAGVTTDTQYF
TRBJ2-3 | TRBV28 | - | - | TGTGCCAGCAACCTCAAGAGCACAGATACGCAGTATTTT | CASNLKSTDTQYF
TRBJ2-7 | TRBV29-1 | TRBD2 | few | TGCAGCGTTGAGGGACTAGGAGAGCAGTACTTC | CSVEGLGEQYF
TRBJ2-7 | TRBV3-1 | TRBD2 | many | TGTGCCAGCAACCAGAGACTAGCGGGACCCTACGAGCAGTACTTC | CASNQRLAGPYEQYF
TRBJ2-7 | TRBV4-1 | - | few | TGCGCCAGCAGCCACGAAGGGAGCTCCTACGAGCAGTACTTC | CASSHEGSSYEQYF
TRBJ2-7 | TRBV7-2 | TRBD2 | - | TGTGCCAGCAGCCAAAACGGACTAGCGGGAGTGTACGAGCAGTACTTC | CASSQNGLAGVYEQYF
TRBJ2-2 | TRBV7-9 | - | - | TGTGCCAGCAGCACATACAGGAGAGGGACCGGGGAGCTGTTTTTT | CASSTYRRGTGELFF
TRBJ2-7 | TRBV3-1 | - | - | TGTGCCAGCAGCCCCCTACTAGCTGGTACCTACGAGCAGTACTTC | CASSPLLAGTYEQYF
TRBJ1-5 | TRBV5-1 | - | - | TGCGCCAGCAGCTTGGACGGGTTCCTGCAGCCCCAGCATTTT | CASSLDGFLQPQHF
TRBJ2-2 | TRBV27 | - | - | TGTGCCAGCAGTTTACGGAGGGTGTCGGGCGCCGGGGAGCTGTTTTTT | CASSLRRVSGAGELFF
TRBJ2-3 | TRBV9 | - | few | TGTGCCAGCAGCGTCGAGGGGCAGGGCACAGATACGCAGTATTTT | CASSVEGQGTDTQYF
TRBJ2-1 | TRBV7-9 | - | - | TGTGCCAGCAGCTCAGAGGGGTTCTCCCCCAATGAGCAGTTCTTC | CASSSEGFSPNEQFF